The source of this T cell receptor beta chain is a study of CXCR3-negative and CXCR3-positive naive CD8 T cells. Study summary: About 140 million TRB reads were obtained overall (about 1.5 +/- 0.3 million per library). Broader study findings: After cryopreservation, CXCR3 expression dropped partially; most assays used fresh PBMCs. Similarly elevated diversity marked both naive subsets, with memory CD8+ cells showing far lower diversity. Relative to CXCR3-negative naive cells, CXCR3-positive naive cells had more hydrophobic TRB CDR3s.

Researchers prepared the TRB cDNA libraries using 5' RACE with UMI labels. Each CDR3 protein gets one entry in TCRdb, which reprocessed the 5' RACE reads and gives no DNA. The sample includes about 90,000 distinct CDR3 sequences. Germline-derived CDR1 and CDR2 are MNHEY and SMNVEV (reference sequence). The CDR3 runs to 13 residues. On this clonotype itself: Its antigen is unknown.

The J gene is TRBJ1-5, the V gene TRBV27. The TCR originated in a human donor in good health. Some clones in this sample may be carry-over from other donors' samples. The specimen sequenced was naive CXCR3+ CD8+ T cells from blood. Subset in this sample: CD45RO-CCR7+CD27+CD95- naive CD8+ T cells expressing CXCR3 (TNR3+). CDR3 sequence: CASSFYSNQPQHF.